This entry lists 22 T cell receptor beta chains sequenced from one sample in a study of chemoradiotherapy in HPV16-positive cancers. Sequencing was performed with immunoSEQ multiplex PCR; in TCRdb, only in-frame clones are kept and a portion is missing. Among about 8,600 clones listed, about two thirds were seen once. This specimen was taken from a patient who underwent chemoradiotherapy. The receptors were gathered from a human donor with HPV-associated anogenital cancer.

V and J are TRBV6-5 and TRBJ2-6, with TRBD1 identical over 8 bases. Trimming at V came to 0 bases and at J to 8 bases, leaving 3 bases not matched to a gene. The CDR3 totals 15 residues. Germline CDR1 MNHEY, CDR2 SVGAGI. The CDR3 DNA sequence: TGTGCCAGCAGTTACTCCGGGACAGGTTCCAACGTCCTGACTTTC. It is translated as CASSYSGTGSNVLTF.

The chain employs TRBV5-1 and TRBJ2-2; weak D call: TRBD1 (6 bases). CDR1 is SGHRS and CDR2 is YFSETQ in the germline V gene. V was pared by 0 bases and J by 0 bases, with 12 bases between. CDR3 length equals 17 residues. CDR3 nucleotide sequence: TGCGCCAGCAGCTTGGGCCACAGGGATCCGAACACCGGGGAGCTGTTTTTT. This encodes CASSLGHRDPNTGELFF.

V is TRBV5-6 and J is TRBJ1-2, with TRBD1 as a possible D gene (6 bases). Looked up from germline, CDR1 is SGHDT and CDR2 is YYEEEE. The CDR3 runs 15 residues. V was pared by 7 bases and J by 4 bases, with 20 bases between. The CDR3 here is CASQPWGARIYGYTF. CDR3 in DNA: TGTGCCAGCCAACCGTGGGGGGCGAGAATCTATGGCTACACCTTC.

The CDR3 here is CASTTSGVAYEQYF. The CDR3 region has the DNA TGTGCCAGCACAACTAGCGGGGTCGCCTACGAGCAGTACTTC. The chain joins TRBV7-9 to TRBJ2-7, with 10 bases matching TRBD2. Trimming at V came to 7 bases and at J to 2 bases, leaving 5 bases not matched to a gene. Germline V gene lookup returns CDR1 SEHNR and CDR2 FQNEAQ (reference sequence). The CDR3 has 14 amino acids.

This sequence joins TRBV28 and TRBJ1-5; a possible D gene is TRBD1 (5 bases). CDR1 and CDR2 from the germline V gene are MDHEN and SYDVKM. V lost 7 bases and J 0 bases, leaving 13 bases between the germline ends. The CDR3 is 15 residues long. DNA for the CDR3: TGTGCCAGCATGTCGACAGACTATAGCAATCAGCCCCAGCATTTT. As protein: CASMSTDYSNQPQHF.

The chain recombines TRBV7-2 with TRBJ1-2, with TRBD1 matching over 11 bases. The CDR3 sequence is 14 residues long. V gave up 5 bases and J gave up 5 bases; unmatched junction bases: 4. CDR1 and CDR2 from the germline V gene are SGHTA and FQGNSA. This CDR3 reads CASSRTGGWYGYTF. The CDR3 nucleotides read TGTGCCAGCAGCCGGACAGGGGGCTGGTATGGCTACACCTTC. The full variable domain, its missing parts supplied by reference TRBV7-2 and TRBJ1-2, is GAGVSQSPSNKVTEKGKDVELRCDPISGHTALYWYRQSLGQGLEFLIYFQGNSAPDKSGLPSDRFSAERTGGSVSTLTIQRTQQEDSAVYLCASSRTGGWYGYTFGSGTRLTVV.

The chain links TRBV6-1 to TRBJ2-7; a weak D match, TRBD1 (6 bases). Germline V gives CDR1 MNHNS, CDR2 SASEGT. Trimming took off 2 bases at V and 3 bases at J, with 14 bases between the two ends. CDR3 length: 15 amino acids. CDR3 amino acids: CASSERQETHYEQYF. CDR3 nucleotides: TGTGCCAGCAGTGAAAGACAGGAAACTCACTACGAGCAGTACTTC.

This sequence joins TRBV9 and TRBJ2-5, with D perhaps matching TRBD2 (6 bases). CDR3 size: 14 residues. Germline CDR1 and CDR2: SGDLS and YYNGEE. Trimming shortened V by 0 bases and J by 5 bases, and 11 bases separated the two germline ends. CDR3 in amino acids: CASSVEEGRETQYF. The DNA for the CDR3 is TGTGCCAGCAGCGTAGAGGAAGGGAGGGAGACCCAGTACTTC.

By sample share, this clone is large. V and J are TRBV4-3 and TRBJ2-7, with no clear D. V lost 0 bases and J lost 3, with 12 bases in between. CDR1 LGHNA and CDR2 YSLEER come from the germline V gene. CDR3 size: 15 residues. As DNA, the CDR3 is TGCGCCAGCAGCCAAGATCGTTCAGAAGTCTACGAGCAGTACTTC. It encodes CASSQDRSEVYEQYF.

This clone was seen a handful of times. This rearrangement joins TRBV7-9 to TRBJ2-1; D call uncertain. This CDR3 contains 15 residues. Germline CDR1 SEHNR, CDR2 FQNEAQ (reference sequence). V lost 4 bases and J lost 3, with 13 bases in between. The CDR3 DNA reads as TGTGCCAGCAGCTCGTCGAGCCCTGGCTACAATGAGCAGTTCTTC. It translates to CASSSSSPGYNEQFF.

This chain joins TRBV7-8 and TRBJ2-2, with a tentative D call TRBD1 (6 bases). The CDR3 totals 16 residues. Between the trimmed V and J ends, which lost 2 bases and 1 base, there was a span of 11 bases. Per the germline V gene, CDR1 is SGHVS and CDR2 is FQNEAQ. In DNA, the CDR3 is TGTGCCAGCAGCTTACCTCTGACAGGGAACACCGGGGAGCTGTTTTTT. It translates to CASSLPLTGNTGELFF.

This rearrangement joins TRBV28 to TRBJ1-3; unclear D gene. The CDR3 extends over 16 amino acids. The V gene's germline CDR1 is MDHEN and CDR2 SYDVKM. With 1 base removed from V and 0 bases from J, the gap between germline ends came to 10 bases. CDR3 protein: CASSLFPGGSGNTIYF. The DNA for the CDR3 is TGTGCCAGCAGTTTATTTCCAGGCGGCTCTGGAAACACCATATATTTT.

The chain carries TRBV2 and TRBJ2-4; no reliable D call. Trimming pared 3 bases from V and 1 base from J, leaving 10 bases between. Germline loops: CDR1 SNHLY, CDR2 FYNNEI. The CDR3 extends over 15 amino acids. This CDR3 is CASSDGRAAKNIQYF. The CDR3 DNA is TGTGCCAGCAGTGATGGCAGAGCGGCCAAAAACATTCAGTACTTC.

This clone was counted a few times. V gene TRBV11-3 combines with J gene TRBJ2-1; 9 nucleotides align to TRBD2. The CDR3 runs 12 residues. Germline V CDR1 and CDR2: SGHNT, YENEEA. CDR3 region: CAGGGADNEQFF. Here the CDR3 DNA reads TGTGCTGGCGGGGGGGCGGATAATGAGCAGTTCTTC.

The CDR3 nucleotides read TGTGCCAGCGAAACCGGGACTAGCGGGGGGATCGGTAATGAGCAGTTCTTC. Translating it yields CASETGTSGGIGNEQFF. The chain has TRBV2 and TRBJ2-1; 15 bases map to TRBD2. This CDR3 is 17 amino acids long. The V segment lost 8 bases and the J segment 7 bases; nucleotides outside the gene matches: 12. The germline V gene has CDR1 SNHLY and CDR2 FYNNEI.

Only one count was recorded for this clone. V gene TRBV30 combines with J gene TRBJ2-7, with 12 bases aligning to TRBD1. CDR1 and CDR2 from the germline V gene are GTSNPN and SVGIG (reference sequence). The trim removed 5 bases at V and 5 bases at J, leaving 7 bases unmatched. The CDR3 has 14 amino acids. CDR3 protein: CAWEGQGAFNEQYF. In DNA, the CDR3 is TGTGCCTGGGAGGGACAGGGGGCATTCAACGAGCAGTACTTC.

A few counts support this clone. This sample also contains other DNA sequences that code for the same CDR3. This rearrangement joins TRBV9 to TRBJ1-1; 7 bases agree with TRBD1. This CDR3 spans 13 amino acids. Looked up from germline, CDR1 is SGDLS and CDR2 is YYNGEE. V lost 2 bases, J lost 3 bases, and 1 base stayed unmatched. The CDR3 nucleotides are TGTGCCAGCAGCGTCGGACAGGACACTGAAGCTTTCTTT. Translation: CASSVGQDTEAFF.

The chain employs TRBV2 and TRBJ2-7; TRBD2 might be the D (6 bases). The V end was cut by 5 bases, the J end by 2 bases, with 16 bases between. The CDR3 has 15 residues. Germline CDR1 reads SNHLY; CDR2 reads FYNNEI. The CDR3 protein is CASSSPAGGAYEQYF. Here the CDR3 DNA reads TGTGCCAGCAGTTCCCCCGCCGGCGGGGCCTACGAGCAGTACTTC.

In this sample, this clone turned up once. The rearrangement links TRBV6-1 to TRBJ1-5, with D maybe TRBD1 (6 bases). This CDR3 region has 14 residues. Germline V CDR1 and CDR2: MNHNS, SASEGT. V dropped 10 bases and J dropped 3 bases, with 16 bases sitting between them. The CDR3 DNA is TGTGCCACAAACCCTACAGGGTCCAATCAGCCCCAGCATTTT. Translation gives CATNPTGSNQPQHF.

The chain carries TRBV28 and TRBJ1-5, with TRBD1 matching 7 bases. From germline, CDR1 is MDHEN and CDR2 SYDVKM. Trimming removed 7 bases from V and 4 bases from J; junction bases left unmatched: 7. This CDR3 spans 14 amino acids. This CDR3 is CASKIRDRNQPQHF. The CDR3 nucleotides read TGTGCCAGCAAAATCCGGGACAGAAATCAGCCCCAGCATTTT.

This clone was detected a few times. This chain uses TRBV7-9 with TRBJ2-3, with 7 bases aligning to TRBD2. The junction had 1 base not matched to a gene; V was cut back by 1 base and J by 6 bases. The CDR3 has 13 amino acids. Germline V gene lookup returns CDR1 SEHNR and CDR2 FQNEAQ (reference sequence). CDR3 loop: CASSLGGSDTQYF. CDR3 DNA sequence: TGTGCCAGCAGCTTAGGCGGGAGCGATACGCAGTATTTT.

The chain combines TRBV2 with TRBJ2-1, with D unclear. Trimming cost V 4 bases and J 5 bases, with 9 bases left between them. Germline lookup yields CDR1 SNHLY and CDR2 FYNNEI. The CDR3 covers 13 residues. The CDR3 nucleotides are TGTGCCAGCAGTGGTGTTGGGGACAATGAGCAGTTCTTC. This gives the protein CASSGVGDNEQFF.